The 4 T cell receptor beta chains below come from one sample, sequenced in a study of OX40 agonist ivuxolimab in advanced cancers. Here immunoSEQ multiplex PCR was the method, and the copy in TCRdb shows in-frame clones only, minus some. The sample gives 20,000 or so clones, 65% to 90% of which show up once; roughly a sixth is in the top ten. This sample comprised CD4+ or CD8+ T cells sorted from blood, obtained in a trial of the OX40 agonist ivuxolimab. The receptors stem from an adult with an advanced solid tumor such as melanoma, head and neck, liver or kidney cancer.

V gene TRBV19 combines with J gene TRBJ2-7; the D gene is possibly TRBD2 (5 bases). The CDR3 runs to 14 residues. V was pared by 8 bases and J by 0 bases, with 14 bases between. From germline, CDR1 is LNHDA and CDR2 SQIVND (reference sequence). CDR3 amino acids: CASGSIYGSYEQYF. The CDR3 DNA sequence: TGTGCCAGTGGGAGTATCTACGGCTCCTACGAGCAGTACTTC.

The chain joins TRBV29-1 to TRBJ2-5; TRBD1 aligns across 11 bases. V shed 4 bases and J 5 bases; nucleotides not matched to a gene: 9. Germline CDR1 SQVTM, CDR2 ANQGSEA. CDR3 length: 15 residues. The CDR3 nucleotides read TGCAGCGTTGCCGGGACAGGGGGGTTTGTGGAGACCCAGTACTTC. Translation: CSVAGTGGFVETQYF.

V gene TRBV4-2 combines with J gene TRBJ2-7; D gene ambiguous. This CDR3 is 14 amino acids long. Trimming left V 0 bases short and J 3 bases short, with 9 bases between. The germline gives CDR1 LGHNA, CDR2 YNFKEQ. The CDR3 here is CASSQESPGYEQYF. Written as DNA, the CDR3 is TGTGCCAGCAGCCAAGAGTCTCCAGGCTACGAGCAGTACTTC.

CDR3: CATSNGGMPLIEQYF. The CDR3 DNA follows: TGTGCCACCAGCAACGGCGGGATGCCTCTTATCGAGCAGTACTTC. The gene calls are TRBV15 and TRBJ2-7, with D possibly being TRBD2 (6 bases). Deletions cut 4 bases from V and 6 bases from J, with 19 bases between. This CDR3 is 15 amino acids long. Germline V gene sequence: CDR1 LNHNV, CDR2 YYDKDF (reference sequence). The variable domain in full, with the rest retrieved from reference TRBV15 and TRBJ2-7, is DAMVIQNPRYQVTQFGKPVTLSCSQTLNHNVMYWYQQKSSQAPKLLFHYYDKDFNNEADTPDNFQSRRPNTSFCFLDIRSPGLGDTAMYLCATSNGGMPLIEQYFGPGTRLTVT.